These T cell receptor beta chains were read from a single sample in a study of control samples from healthy donors and cancer patients. Measured with immunoSEQ multiplex PCR; TCRdb has only the in-frame clones, and not every one. The sample holds about 160,000 clones; about 93% are singletons and the top ten take roughly 0.64%. Sequenced sample: blood. Receptors were obtained from a woman aged 30 to 39 in good health. CDR3s include the opening cysteine and the closing phenylalanine or tryptophan. A D gene is named only where the DNA matches it firmly. A row's size may be missing; if present it is once, few, many or a size class.

D gene,V gene,J gene,clone size,CDR3 protein,CDR3 DNA
TRBD1,TRBV27,TRBJ1-3,NA,CASSGSGQGTGNTIYF,TGTGCCAGCAGTGGATCGGGACAGGGGACGGGAAACACCATATATTTT
NA,TRBV15,TRBJ2-5,NA,CATSREPPTQYF,TGTGCCACCAGCAGAGAACCCCCGACCCAGTACTTC
NA,TRBV9,TRBJ1-1,once,CASSVGAGAYTEAFF,TGTGCCAGCAGCGTAGGGGCAGGGGCTTACACTGAAGCTTTCTTT
NA,TRBV7-2,TRBJ1-1,once,CASSSYPNTDQAFF,TGTGCCAGCAGCTCCTACCCGAATACAGATCAAGCTTTCTTT
TRBD2,TRBV5-1,TRBJ2-3,NA,CASSWGTSGTDTQYF,TGCGCCAGCAGCTGGGGGACTAGCGGCACAGATACGCAGTATTTT
NA,TRBV28,TRBJ1-4,NA,CASSLVTATNEKLFF,TGTGCCAGCAGTTTGGTCACCGCAACTAATGAAAAACTGTTTTTT
TRBD2,TRBV28,TRBJ2-5,NA,CASSQSSSGRTETQYF,TGTGCCAGCAGTCAGTCGTCTAGCGGGAGAACGGAGACCCAGTACTTC
NA,TRBV5-6,TRBJ1-6,few,CASSFANSPLHF,TGTGCCAGCAGCTTCGCTAATTCACCCCTCCACTTT
NA,TRBV4-2,TRBJ1-5,NA,CASSQVPGSNQPQHF,TGTGCCAGCAGCCAGGTCCCAGGTAGCAATCAGCCCCAGCATTTT
NA,TRBV14,TRBJ2-1,NA,CASSLGAQGRANEQFF,TGTGCCAGCAGCCTCGGGGCACAGGGTCGTGCCAATGAGCAGTTCTTC
NA,TRBV12-3/TRBV12-4,TRBJ2-7,NA,CASIQTDSYEQYF,TGTGCCAGCATTCAAACAGACTCCTACGAGCAGTACTTC
NA,TRBV29-1,TRBJ2-7,NA,CSVEGSEQGGEQYF,TGCAGCGTTGAAGGATCGGAACAGGGCGGCGAGCAGTACTTC
TRBD1,TRBV9,TRBJ2-1,NA,CASSPRDSKQFF,TGTGCCAGCAGCCCAAGGGACAGTAAGCAGTTCTTC
NA,TRBV5-4,TRBJ2-1,NA,CASSLPGGSYNEQFF,TGTGCCAGCAGCTTGCCCGGAGGGTCCTACAATGAGCAGTTCTTC
TRBD2,TRBV10-3,TRBJ2-2,NA,CAILLAGGSRNTGELFF,TGTGCCATTCTCCTAGCGGGAGGGAGTCGGAACACCGGGGAGCTGTTTTTT
NA,TRBV12-3/TRBV12-4,TRBJ2-4,NA,CASSDEDRDIQYF,TGTGCCAGCAGCGATGAGGATCGAGACATTCAGTACTTC
TRBD1,TRBV20-1,TRBJ1-4,NA,CSASSYGTGGRSEKLFF,TGCAGTGCCAGTAGTTACGGGACAGGGGGCCGCAGTGAAAAACTGTTTTTT
TRBD2,TRBV28,TRBJ2-2,NA,CASSLGTSGSTGELFF,TGTGCCAGCAGTCTCGGGACTAGCGGGAGCACCGGGGAGCTGTTTTTT
TRBD2,TRBV11-2,TRBJ2-2,NA,CASSHPPTSGRALELFF,TGTGCCAGCAGCCACCCACCTACTAGCGGGAGGGCCTTGGAGCTGTTTTTT
NA,TRBV6-5,TRBJ2-7,NA,CASRTSYEQYF,TGTGCCAGCAGGACCTCCTACGAGCAGTACTTC
TRBD2,TRBV24-1,TRBJ2-1,NA,CATSRGGRIEQFF,TGTGCCACCAGTAGGGGCGGGAGGATTGAGCAGTTCTTC
NA,TRBV27,TRBJ2-7,NA,CASSSTTPSYEQYF,TGTGCCAGCAGTTCCACGACACCATCCTACGAGCAGTACTTC
TRBD1,TRBV28,TRBJ1-2,NA,CASRTAGQVGYGYTF,TGTGCCAGCAGGACGGCGGGACAGGTGGGATATGGCTACACCTTC
TRBD2,TRBV6-5,TRBJ2-2,once,CATSQRGGTGELFF,TGTGCCACCTCTCAGCGGGGGGGCACCGGGGAGCTGTTTTTT
NA,TRBV9,TRBJ1-1,NA,CASSPRQELGEAFF,TGTGCCAGCAGCCCAAGACAGGAGTTAGGTGAAGCTTTCTTT
NA,TRBV9,TRBJ2-7,few,CASSPGTRLYEQYF,TGTGCCAGCAGCCCGGGGACCAGACTATACGAGCAGTACTTC
NA,TRBV7-8,TRBJ2-7,NA,CASRALVRGSYEQYF,TGTGCCAGCAGGGCGTTAGTGAGGGGGTCCTACGAGCAGTACTTC
TRBD1,TRBV5-4,TRBJ2-3,NA,CASSVVWDRGSDTQYF,TGTGCCAGCAGTGTGGTGTGGGACAGGGGGTCCGATACGCAGTATTTT
TRBD2,TRBV5-4,TRBJ2-1,NA,CASSRSGLADNEQFF,TGTGCCAGCAGCCGTAGTGGACTAGCGGACAATGAGCAGTTCTTC
NA,TRBV15,TRBJ1-6,once,CATSRDDMASSYNSPLHF,TGTGCCACCAGCAGAGATGATATGGCGAGCTCCTATAATTCACCCCTCCACTTT
NA,TRBV24-1,TRBJ2-1,NA,CATSQYEQFF,TGTGCCACCAGTCAGTATGAGCAGTTCTTC
TRBD1,TRBV9,TRBJ2-1,NA,CASSATGVDEQFF,TGTGCCAGCAGCGCCACAGGGGTGGATGAGCAGTTCTTC
NA,TRBV9,TRBJ1-6,NA,CASSVDDFLGALHF,TGTGCCAGCAGCGTAGATGACTTTTTGGGCGCCCTCCACTTT
NA,TRBV4-1,TRBJ1-6,NA,CASSHEASPDTLHF,TGCGCCAGCAGCCACGAGGCTTCACCTGATACCCTCCACTTT
NA,TRBV28,TRBJ1-1,NA,CASSPSSGAGNTEAFF,TGTGCCAGCAGTCCCAGTTCCGGGGCTGGGAACACTGAAGCTTTCTTT
NA,TRBV6-5,TRBJ1-2,NA,CASSYQGSDGYTF,TGTGCCAGCAGTTACCAGGGGTCGGATGGCTACACCTTC
TRBD2,TRBV7-8,TRBJ2-7,NA,CASSPGGTRAYEQYF,TGTGCCAGCAGCCCAGGCGGGACTAGGGCCTACGAGCAGTACTTC
TRBD2,TRBV11-2,TRBJ2-1,NA,CASSLVSSGTHNEQFF,TGTGCCAGCAGCTTAGTGTCTAGCGGGACTCACAATGAGCAGTTCTTC
NA,TRBV11-2,TRBJ2-3,NA,CASSLAGRGSDTQYF,TGTGCCAGCAGCTTAGCGGGGAGGGGGTCAGATACGCAGTATTTT
TRBD2,TRBV5-4,TRBJ2-3,NA,CASSAGLASFPDTQYF,TGTGCCAGCAGCGCCGGACTAGCGAGTTTTCCAGATACGCAGTATTTT
TRBD1,TRBV4-1,TRBJ2-7,once,CASSQATGGEQYF,TGCGCCAGCAGCCAAGCGACAGGGGGTGAGCAGTACTTC
NA,TRBV12-3/TRBV12-4,TRBJ2-7,NA,CASTLHSYEQYF,TGTGCCAGCACCCTCCACTCCTACGAGCAGTACTTC